A selection of T cell receptor beta chains follows, all from one sample in a study of shared clonotypes between healthy human individuals. Sequencing was performed with immunoSEQ multiplex PCR; in TCRdb, only in-frame clones are kept and a portion is missing. The data show just over 2,000,000 clones, with roughly 94% seen just once and under 0.15% held by the top ten. The specimen sequenced was naive CD4+ T cells sorted from blood. Receptor source: a man aged 18 to 35 in good health. The conserved cysteine and the conserved F or W are not part of the CDR3 here. Not all rows give a size; the values are once, few, many and, for expanded clones, a class.

abundance,len,j_gene,v_gene,CDR3aa
.,14,TRBJ2-2,TRBV7-2,ASSLDSGLNTGELF
.,12,TRBJ2-7,TRBV7-2,ASSFLGGAYEQY
.,12,TRBJ2-7,TRBV10-1,ASEGQGVSYEQY
once,12,TRBJ1-1,TRBV7-3,ASSPDRADTEAF
.,11,TRBJ1-1,TRBV6-5,ASRGWGNTEAF
.,13,TRBJ1-3,TRBV4-1,ASSQGTGSGNTIY
.,11,TRBJ1-1,TRBV25-1,ASSDQGVGEAF
.,13,TRBJ1-5,TRBV7-9,ASSLGAGEGQPQH
few,10,TRBJ2-2,TRBV7-6,ASSLAVGELF
.,14,TRBJ1-2,TRBV28,ASRAGTGRGYYGYT
.,11,TRBJ2-3,TRBV29-1,SASGQGLDTQY
.,13,TRBJ2-5,TRBV28,ASSWELEFMGTQY
once,13,TRBJ2-3,TRBV10-2,ASRNSGGGTDTQY
.,13,TRBJ2-3,TRBV19,ASSISDRVTDTQY
.,13,TRBJ1-2,TRBV5-1,ASSLVGDRNYGYT
.,10,TRBJ1-2,TRBV18,ASSADRASYT
.,13,TRBJ1-2,TRBV13,ASSIRTGSGYGYT
.,12,TRBJ2-7,TRBV6-5,ASRRGLADYEQY
once,13,TRBJ1-4,TRBV10-1,ASSEGQAPNEKLF
.,12,TRBJ1-2,TRBV11-2,ASRPPGRSYGYT
once,13,TRBJ2-7,TRBV9,ASSVEAGHTYEQY
.,10,TRBJ1-1,TRBV30,AWSQGGTEAF
.,15,TRBJ1-6,TRBV5-4,ASSLANGVLNNSPLH
.,13,TRBJ1-2,TRBV18,ASSPGFRDSYGYT
.,11,TRBJ2-4,TRBV10-3,AISPWAGDIQY
.,12,TRBJ1-6,TRBV6-5,ASSYVTENSPLH
.,11,TRBJ2-2,TRBV5-1,ASSFPNTGELF
.,10,TRBJ1-1,TRBV7-6,ASSLEWGEAF
.,15,TRBJ1-5,TRBV30,AWSADRGSYSNQPQH
.,9,TRBJ2-5,TRBV7-6,ASSLQETQY
.,15,TRBJ1-2,TRBV27,ASSLSFVGRAPYGYT